This T cell receptor (beta chain) was captured by sequencing in a study of blood T cell repertoires in COVID-19. Turning to the study itself: From the United States, Italy and Spain came samples of acute and convalescent COVID-19. Sources were T cells, B-cell-depleted T cells, or PBMCs; the material itself was cDNA or gDNA.

The CDR3 is made up of 13 amino acids. Per germline, CDR1 MNHEY and CDR2 SVGAGI. V shed 6 bases and J 8 bases; nucleotides not matched to a gene: 9. Authors' analysis steps: Estimation of nucleated cell counts was performed using reference gene primer amplification. The repertoire was sequenced with immunoSEQ multiplex PCR; TCRdb's copy has only in-frame clones and lacks some. That table is the source of V, J and clone size, and D and trimming were worked out from the DNA. The sample lists approximately 58,000 clones, 77% occurring once. The rearrangement uses TRBV6-5 and TRBJ1-2; 7 positions agree with TRBD1. The sequence was collected from a man aged 70-80 years with active or convalescent COVID-19. Source material: peripheral blood. CDR3 amino acids: CASRPQGMRGYTF. The CDR3 DNA reads as TGTGCCAGCAGACCACAGGGGATGAGGGGCTACACCTTC.